Below are 3 T cell receptor beta chains sequenced from a single sample in a study of monozygotic twins with inflammatory bowel disease (dated by TCRdb to between 2019 and 2020). Library preparation employed 5' RACE. TCRdb records Illumina HiSeq 2500 as the sequencer. Based on TCRdb reprocessing of the reads, there is one entry per CDR3 protein sequence, and DNA is missing. This sample's clone table shows some 330,000 distinct CDR3 sequences. Approximately 5.9% of the sample rests with the top ten. Material: blood. All receptors come from a human donor with ulcerative colitis or Crohn's disease, or a healthy co-twin of an affected twin (not recorded which).

This chain links TRBV21-1 with TRBJ1-5; lacking DNA, the TRBD1 call made by TCRdb goes unchecked. TRBV21-1 is recorded as a pseudogene. This CDR3 is built from 15 residues. This CDR3 reads CASSKEPGDDQPQHF.

V gene TRBV7-2 combines with J gene TRBJ2-1; TCRdb's D call, TRBD2, is unchecked because there is no DNA. Germline V lookup: CDR1 SGHTA, CDR2 FQGNSA. The CDR3 contains 17 residues. CDR3 amino acids: CASSLFKSGYQYNEQFF.

This chain connects TRBV28 to TRBJ2-1; TCRdb calls TRBD1, which cannot be checked without DNA. This CDR3 has 13 amino acids. Germline V gene lookup returns CDR1 MDHEN and CDR2 SYDVKM. This CDR3 reads CASKGRGYNEQFF.